The 12 T cell receptor beta chains below were found in one sample sequenced in a study of cytomegalovirus exposure and HLA in healthy donors. Amplification used 60 Vbeta primers and 13 Jbeta primers. Assay: immunoSEQ multiplex PCR; the TCRdb copy retains only in-frame clones and omits some. This sample has about 180,000 clones; around 80% occur once, and the top ten carry approximately 1.3%. What was sequenced was PBMCs. These receptors were taken from a young man in good health and CMV-seronegative.

The CDR3: CASSIFPEGNQPQHF. The CDR3 DNA reads TGTGCCAGTAGTATTTTCCCCGAGGGCAATCAGCCCCAGCATTTT. This chain connects TRBV19 to TRBJ1-5, with no clear D. V shed 3 bases and J shed 2 bases, with 11 bases lying between them. Germline loops: CDR1 LNHDA, CDR2 SQIVND (reference sequence). This CDR3 is 15 amino acids long.

J is TRBJ1-1 and V is TRBV7-9; possibly TRBD1 for D (6 bases). Germline V CDR1 and CDR2: SEHNR, FQNEAQ (reference sequence). Trimming removed 5 bases at V and 10 bases at J, with 14 bases between. The CDR3 totals 12 residues. CDR3 in amino acids: CASSQQGWVAFF. DNA for the CDR3: TGTGCCAGCAGCCAACAGGGATGGGTAGCTTTCTTT.

The chain has TRBV7-3 and TRBJ2-1; D may be TRBD2 (6 bases). From germline, CDR1 is SGHTA and CDR2 FQGTGA. The V gene lost 4 bases and the J gene lost 3 bases, with 16 bases spanning the gap. The CDR3 contains 16 residues. CDR3 nucleotide sequence: TGTGCCAGCAGCTCTATCGGGGACTGGGGCTACAATGAGCAGTTCTTC. Its translation is CASSSIGDWGYNEQFF.

The gene calls are TRBV19 and TRBJ2-7, with 9 bases matching TRBD1. The V gene's germline CDR1 is LNHDA and CDR2 SQIVND (reference sequence). V gave up 8 bases and J gave up 1 base; unmatched junction bases: 9. The CDR3 spans 15 residues. CDR3 bases: TGTGCCAGTGGAAAGGGACAGGGAAGATCCTACGAGCAGTACTTC. Translated, it gives CASGKGQGRSYEQYF. Looking up the rest from reference TRBV19 and TRBJ2-7 gives the full variable domain: DGGITQSPKYLFRKEGQNVTLSCEQNLNHDAMYWYRQDPGQGLRLIYYSQIVNDFQKGDIAEGYSVSREKKESFPLTVTSAQKNPTAFYLCASGKGQGRSYEQYFGPGTRLTVT.

This clone was counted a few times. The rearrangement joins TRBV6-1 to TRBJ1-1, with D hard to call. The V gene lost 2 bases and the J gene lost 0 bases, with 7 bases spanning the gap. CDR3 length equals 14 residues. CDR1 is MNHNS and CDR2 is SASEGT in the germline V gene. CDR3 DNA: TGTGCCAGCAGTGAATCTAGCATGAACACTGAAGCTTTCTTT. Its protein is CASSESSMNTEAFF.

CDR3 in amino acids: CASSLGGQGAVKTQYF. In nucleotides, the CDR3 is TGTGCCAGCAGCTTAGGGGGACAGGGGGCTGTGAAGACCCAGTACTTC. This chain connects TRBV7-2 to TRBJ2-5; TRBD1 matches 12 bases. The CDR3 covers 16 residues. V lost 1 base to trimming and J lost 6 bases; unmatched junction nucleotides: 6. Germline CDR1 and CDR2: SGHTA and FQGNSA.

This chain joins TRBV5-4 and TRBJ2-6; TRBD1 is a possible D gene (6 bases). The germline V gene encodes CDR1 SGHNT and CDR2 YYREEE (reference sequence). V gave up 6 bases and J gave up 2 bases, with 15 bases separating them. There are 16 residues in the CDR3. The chain's CDR3 is CASNEKNRAGANVLTF. The DNA of the CDR3 is TGTGCCAGCAACGAAAAAAACAGGGCTGGGGCCAACGTCCTGACTTTC.

The V call is TRBV30, the J call TRBJ2-2; D call uncertain. CDR1 is GTSNPN and CDR2 is SVGIG in the germline V gene (reference sequence). The CDR3 is 15 amino acids. V shed 1 base and J shed 5 bases, with 14 bases lying between them. This CDR3 is CAWSGVGSGTGELFF. In DNA, the CDR3 is TGTGCCTGGAGTGGAGTCGGTTCAGGAACCGGGGAGCTGTTTTTT.

V and J are TRBV15 and TRBJ2-1; tentatively, D is TRBD1 (5 bases). This CDR3 has 15 residues. Germline V gene data show CDR1 as LNHNV and CDR2 as YYDKDF (reference sequence). V lost 7 bases and J lost 9, with 22 bases in between. The DNA for the CDR3 is TGTGCCACCACCCCAACGGTACAGGCAGCTGGTGAGCAGTTCTTC. Its translation is CATTPTVQAAGEQFF.

CDR3 residues: CATWDRGLGEQYF. DNA of the CDR3: TGTGCCACCTGGGACAGGGGGCTCGGGGAGCAGTACTTC. The rearrangement uses TRBV2 and TRBJ2-7; TRBD1 agrees at 12 bases. With V trimmed by 10 bases and J by 7 bases, 8 bases remained unmatched. The germline V gene has CDR1 SNHLY and CDR2 FYNNEI. The CDR3 is made up of 13 amino acids.

This clone was detected once. The CDR3 DNA reads TGTGCCAGCAGCAAAGCGGGTCAGGGTCGCGAGCAGTACTTC. It yields the protein CASSKAGQGREQYF. The chain is built from TRBV21-1 and TRBJ2-7; whether TRBD1, the table's D call, matches the DNA was not checked. TRBV21-1 is reported as a pseudogene. This CDR3 has 14 amino acids.

The rearrangement uses TRBV7-2 and TRBJ2-5; no reliable D call. Trimming pared 5 bases from V and 5 bases from J, leaving 18 bases between. There are 15 residues in the CDR3. CDR1 is SGHTA, CDR2 FQGNSA, per germline. The CDR3 DNA is TGTGCCAGCAGCACTACCCTCGTCCAGAGGGAGACCCAGTACTTC. Its translation: CASSTTLVQRETQYF.